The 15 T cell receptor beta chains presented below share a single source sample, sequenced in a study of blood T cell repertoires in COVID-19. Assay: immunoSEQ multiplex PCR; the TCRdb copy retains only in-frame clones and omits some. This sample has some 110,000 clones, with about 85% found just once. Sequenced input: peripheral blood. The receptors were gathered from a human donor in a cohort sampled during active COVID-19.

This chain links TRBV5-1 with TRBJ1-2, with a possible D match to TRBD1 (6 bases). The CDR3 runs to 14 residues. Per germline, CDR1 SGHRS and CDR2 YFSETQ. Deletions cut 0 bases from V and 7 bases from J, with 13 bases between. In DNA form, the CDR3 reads TGCGCCAGCAGCTTGGTGGCAGGGGAGACTGGCTACACCTTC. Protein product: CASSLVAGETGYTF.

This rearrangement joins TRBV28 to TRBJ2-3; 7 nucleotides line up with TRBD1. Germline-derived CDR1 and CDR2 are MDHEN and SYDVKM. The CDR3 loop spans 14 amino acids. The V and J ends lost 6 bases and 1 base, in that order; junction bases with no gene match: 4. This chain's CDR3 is CASRQGPGTDTQYF. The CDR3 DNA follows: TGTGCCAGCAGACAGGGGCCAGGCACAGATACGCAGTATTTT.

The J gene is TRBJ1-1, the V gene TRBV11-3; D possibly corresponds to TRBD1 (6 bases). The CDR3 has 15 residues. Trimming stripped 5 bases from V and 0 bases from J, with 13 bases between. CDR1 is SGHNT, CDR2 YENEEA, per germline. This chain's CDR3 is CASSHETGLNTEAFF. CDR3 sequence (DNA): TGTGCCAGCAGCCACGAGACAGGCTTGAACACTGAAGCTTTCTTT.

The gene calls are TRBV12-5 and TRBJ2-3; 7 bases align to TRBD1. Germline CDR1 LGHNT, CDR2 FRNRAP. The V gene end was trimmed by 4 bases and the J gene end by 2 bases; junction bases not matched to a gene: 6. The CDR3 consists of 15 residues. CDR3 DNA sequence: TGTGCTAGTGGTTCTCTGACAGGGCTCACAGATACGCAGTATTTT. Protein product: CASGSLTGLTDTQYF. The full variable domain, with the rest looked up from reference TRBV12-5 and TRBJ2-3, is DARVTQTPRHKVTEMGQEVTMRCQPILGHNTVFWYRQTMMQGLELLAYFRNRAPLDDSGMPKDRFSAEMPDATLATLKIQPSEPRDSAVYFCASGSLTGLTDTQYFGPGTRLTVL.

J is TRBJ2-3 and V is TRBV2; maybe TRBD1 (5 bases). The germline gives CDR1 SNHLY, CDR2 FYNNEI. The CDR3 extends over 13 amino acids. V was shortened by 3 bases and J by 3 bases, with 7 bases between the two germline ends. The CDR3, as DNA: TGTGCCAGCAGTGAGCAGGGTACAGATACGCAGTATTTT. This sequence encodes CASSEQGTDTQYF.

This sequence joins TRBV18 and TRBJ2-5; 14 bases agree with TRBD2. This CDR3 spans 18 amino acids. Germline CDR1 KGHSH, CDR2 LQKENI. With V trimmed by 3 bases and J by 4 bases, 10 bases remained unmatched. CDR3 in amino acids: CASSPPGLAGVVRETQYF. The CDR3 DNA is TGTGCCAGCTCACCCCCGGGACTAGCGGGAGTGGTAAGAGAGACCCAGTACTTC.

In nucleotides, the CDR3 is TGTGCCAGCACTCCGAGGGGGGGCAAGGGTTACGAGCAGTACTTC. Translated: CASTPRGGKGYEQYF. V usage is TRBV6-5 and J usage is TRBJ2-7, with D maybe TRBD2 (7 bases). In germline, CDR1 is MNHEY, CDR2 SVGAGI. V dropped 7 bases and J dropped 4 bases, with 20 bases sitting between them. This CDR3 region has 15 residues.

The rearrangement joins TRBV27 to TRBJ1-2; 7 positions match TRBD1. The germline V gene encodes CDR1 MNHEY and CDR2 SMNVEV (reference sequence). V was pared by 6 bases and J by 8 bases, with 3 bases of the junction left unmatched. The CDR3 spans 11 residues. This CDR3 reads CASSRDSGYTF. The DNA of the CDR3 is TGTGCCAGCAGCCGGGACAGCGGCTACACCTTC.

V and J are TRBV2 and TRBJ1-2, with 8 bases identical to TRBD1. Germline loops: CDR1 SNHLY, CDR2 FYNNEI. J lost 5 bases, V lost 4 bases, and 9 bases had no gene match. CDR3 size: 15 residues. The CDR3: CASSAGQGGGYGYTF. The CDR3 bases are TGTGCCAGCAGTGCCGGACAGGGTGGTGGGTATGGCTACACCTTC.

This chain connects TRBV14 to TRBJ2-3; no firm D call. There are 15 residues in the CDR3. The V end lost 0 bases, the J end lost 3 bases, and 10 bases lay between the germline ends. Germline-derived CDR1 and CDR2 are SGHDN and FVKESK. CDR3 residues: CASSQDSRRTDTQYF. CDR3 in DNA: TGTGCCAGCAGCCAAGATAGTCGGAGAACAGATACGCAGTATTTT. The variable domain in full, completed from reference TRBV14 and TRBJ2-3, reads EAGVTQFPSHSVIEKGQTVTLRCDPISGHDNLYWYRRVMGKEIKFLLHFVKESKQDESGMPNNRFLAERTGGTYSTLKVQPAELEDSGVYFCASSQDSRRTDTQYFGPGTRLTVL.

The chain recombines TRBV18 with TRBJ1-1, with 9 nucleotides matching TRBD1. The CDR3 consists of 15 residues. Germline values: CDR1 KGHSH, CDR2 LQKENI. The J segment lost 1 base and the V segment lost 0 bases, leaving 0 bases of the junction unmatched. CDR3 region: CASSPPGQGNTEAFF. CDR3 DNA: TGTGCCAGCTCACCACCGGGACAGGGGAACACTGAAGCTTTCTTT. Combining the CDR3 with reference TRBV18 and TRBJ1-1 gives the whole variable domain NAGVMQNPRHLVRRRGQEARLRCSPMKGHSHVYWYRQLPEEGLKFMVYLQKENIIDESGMPKERFSAEFPKEGPSILRIQQVVRGDSAAYFCASSPPGQGNTEAFFGQGTRLTVV.

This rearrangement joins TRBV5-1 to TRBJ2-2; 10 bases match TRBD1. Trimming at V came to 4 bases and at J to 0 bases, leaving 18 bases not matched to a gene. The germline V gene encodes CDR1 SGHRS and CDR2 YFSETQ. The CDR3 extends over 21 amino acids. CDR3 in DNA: TGCGCCAGCAGCCCCCTAAACAGACAGGGGGCGATCATTGCGAACACCGGGGAGCTGTTTTTT. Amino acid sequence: CASSPLNRQGAIIANTGELFF. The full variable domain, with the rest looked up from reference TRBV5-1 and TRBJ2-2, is KAGVTQTPRYLIKTRGQQVTLSCSPISGHRSVSWYQQTPGQGLQFLFEYFSETQRNKGNFPGRFSGRQFSNSRSEMNVSTLELGDSALYLCASSPLNRQGAIIANTGELFFGEGSRLTVL.

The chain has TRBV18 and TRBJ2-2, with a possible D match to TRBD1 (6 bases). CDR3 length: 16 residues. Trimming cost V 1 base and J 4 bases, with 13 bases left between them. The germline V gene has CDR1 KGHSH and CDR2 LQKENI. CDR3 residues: CASSPLLTGSTGELFF. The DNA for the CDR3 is TGTGCCAGCTCACCACTCCTGACAGGCAGCACCGGGGAGCTGTTTTTT.

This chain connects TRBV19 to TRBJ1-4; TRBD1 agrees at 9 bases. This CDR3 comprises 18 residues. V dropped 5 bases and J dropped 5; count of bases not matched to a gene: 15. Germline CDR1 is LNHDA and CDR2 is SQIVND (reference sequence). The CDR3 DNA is TGTGCCAGTAGTCCCGGGACAGGGTCGACCGTCCTGAATGAAAAACTGTTTTTT. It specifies CASSPGTGSTVLNEKLFF.

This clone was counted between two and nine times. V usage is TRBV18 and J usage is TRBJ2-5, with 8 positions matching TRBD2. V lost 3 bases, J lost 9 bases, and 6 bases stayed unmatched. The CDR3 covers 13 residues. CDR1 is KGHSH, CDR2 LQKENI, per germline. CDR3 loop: CASSPLREEAQYF. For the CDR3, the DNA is TGTGCCAGCTCACCTCTGCGGGAGGAGGCCCAGTACTTC.